These 17 T cell receptor beta chains share one sample of origin, sequenced in a study of blood T cell repertoires in COVID-19. Sequenced by immunoSEQ multiplex PCR; TCRdb stores in-frame clones only, minus some. The repertoire holds about 160,000 clones, with 70% to 90% as singletons. The specimen was PBMCs or T cells enriched from blood (not recorded which). The origin of the receptors is a woman aged 45 to 65 who had recovered from COVID-19.

The chain links TRBV11-2 to TRBJ1-1; the D is unclear. Trimming cost V 6 bases and J 2 bases, with 16 bases left between them. The CDR3 runs to 15 residues. CDR1 is SGHAT and CDR2 is FQNNGV in the germline V gene. The CDR3 nucleotides read TGTGCCAGCAGAGCGAAGCGGGGAATAAACACTGAAGCTTTCTTT. This sequence encodes CASRAKRGINTEAFF.

The V call is TRBV7-7, the J call TRBJ2-1, with 11 bases identical to TRBD1. V shed 5 bases, J shed 8 bases, and the junction held 8 bases outside the gene matches. The germline CDR1 and CDR2 sequences are SSHAT and FNYEAQ (reference sequence). CDR3 length: 15 residues. CDR3 region: CASSPGQGAWDEQFF. CDR3 in DNA: TGTGCCAGCAGCCCCGGACAGGGGGCATGGGATGAGCAGTTCTTC.

The rearrangement links TRBV7-2 to TRBJ1-2; TRBD1 matches at 7 bases. CDR3 length: 14 amino acids. The germline gives CDR1 SGHTA, CDR2 FQGNSA. Unmatched junction bases numbered 4, after V lost 2 bases and J lost 4 bases. The CDR3: CASSLKGQIYGYTF. CDR3 nucleotides: TGTGCCAGCAGCTTAAAGGGACAGATCTATGGCTACACCTTC.

The rearrangement uses TRBV18 and TRBJ2-1; TRBD2 matches at 7 bases. Per germline, CDR1 KGHSH and CDR2 LQKENI. Trimming took 0 bases from V and 6 from J; bases not matched to a gene: 5. The CDR3 contains 15 residues. CDR3 sequence (DNA): TGTGCCAGCTCACCACCGGCGGGGGACCCCAATGAGCAGTTCTTC. Translating it yields CASSPPAGDPNEQFF.

This rearrangement joins TRBV4-1 to TRBJ2-5; TRBD2 aligns across 9 bases. The ends lost 2 bases at V and 1 base at J; junction bases unmatched: 5. This CDR3 spans 16 amino acids. Germline CDR1 reads MGHRA; CDR2 reads YSYEKL. CDR3 coding DNA: TGCGCCAGCAGCCAACTCCTGACTAGCGGCCAAGAGACCCAGTACTTC. Protein: CASSQLLTSGQETQYF.

The gene calls are TRBV5-4 and TRBJ1-3, with 9 bases aligning to TRBD1. Looked up from germline, CDR1 is SGHNT and CDR2 is YYREEE (reference sequence). J gave up 4 bases and V 1 base, and 3 bases lay outside the gene matches. The CDR3 is made up of 15 amino acids. This CDR3 is CASSLFGTGGNTIYF. Here the CDR3 DNA reads TGTGCCAGCAGCTTGTTCGGGACAGGGGGAAACACCATATATTTT.

In the case of this clone: One junction end does not reproduce the germline sequence, and a read error may be involved. The V gene is TRBV2, the J gene TRBJ1-2; 8 bases line up with TRBD1. Germline loops: CDR1 SNHLY, CDR2 FYNNEI. The CDR3 totals 14 residues. The DNA for the CDR3 is TGTGCCAGCAGTGAAGGGGGAACCGGACAGGGAGGAATTTTC. Translating it yields CASSEGGTGQGGIF. Full variable domain (outside the CDR3, taken from reference TRBV2 and TRBJ1-2): EPEVTQTPSHQVTQMGQEVILRCVPISNHLYFYWYRQILGQKVEFLVSFYNNEISEKSEIFDDQFSVERPDGSNFTLKIRSTKLEDSAMYFCASSEGGTGQGGIFGSGTRLTVV.

The CDR3 nucleotides are TGTGCCAGCAGCTTAAGGACAGGGGGGTTCATAGGGACTGAAGCTTTCTTT. Protein: CASSLRTGGFIGTEAFF. This chain connects TRBV13 to TRBJ1-1, with 10 nucleotides matching TRBD1. Germline-derived CDR1 and CDR2 are PRHDT and FYEKMQ (reference sequence). The ends lost 2 bases at V and 5 bases at J; junction bases unmatched: 11. The CDR3 loop spans 17 amino acids.

The chain has TRBV12-3 or TRBV12-4 and TRBJ1-1; 9 nucleotides match TRBD1. The CDR3 totals 13 residues. V was clipped by 5 bases and J by 7 bases; unmatched bases: 5. As DNA, the CDR3 is TGTGCCAGCAGTGCTGACAGGGGGGGTGAAGCTTTCTTT. Translation gives CASSADRGGEAFF.

The chain has TRBV18 and TRBJ2-5, with 7 bases aligning to TRBD2. The length of the CDR3 is 16 residues. From germline, CDR1 is KGHSH and CDR2 LQKENI. Losses at the gene ends were 3 bases for V and 1 base for J; bases not matched to a gene: 8. The CDR3 is CASSPRLAATQETQYF. DNA of the CDR3: TGTGCCAGCTCACCCAGGCTAGCGGCTACCCAAGAGACCCAGTACTTC.

The CDR3 sequence is CASSSLTGTGDRNTIYF. The CDR3, as DNA: TGTGCCAGCAGCTCACTAACCGGGACAGGGGACCGAAACACCATATATTTT. The V and J genes are TRBV21-1 and TRBJ1-3; whether TRBD1, the table's D call, matches the DNA was not checked. TRBV21-1 is assigned pseudogene status. The CDR3 covers 17 residues.

The chain employs TRBV11-2 and TRBJ1-3; no firm D call. Germline V CDR1 and CDR2: SGHAT, FQNNGV. Trimming took 5 bases from V and 4 from J, leaving 18 bases between them. This CDR3 is built from 16 residues. Here the CDR3 DNA reads TGTGCCAGCAGCCCGCAGGCCACTCTGGCCGGAAACACCATATATTTT. Translating gives CASSPQATLAGNTIYF. Using reference TRBV11-2 and TRBJ1-3 for the parts outside the CDR3, the full variable domain is EAGVAQSPRYKIIEKRQSVAFWCNPISGHATLYWYQQILGQGPKLLIQFQNNGVVDDSQLPKDRFSAERLKGVDSTLKIQPAKLEDSAVYLCASSPQATLAGNTIYFGEGSWLTVV.

The chain carries TRBV28 and TRBJ2-1; possibly TRBD1 for D (6 bases). The CDR3 has 16 residues. V was trimmed by 3 bases and J by 3 bases, leaving 15 bases between them. Germline V gene sequence: CDR1 MDHEN, CDR2 SYDVKM. CDR3: CASSFPGQKGYNEQFF. As DNA, the CDR3 is TGTGCCAGCAGTTTTCCTGGACAGAAGGGCTACAATGAGCAGTTCTTC.

This chain connects TRBV6-5 to TRBJ1-5; no reliable D call. CDR1 MNHEY and CDR2 SVGAGI come from the germline V gene. V was pared by 0 bases and J by 4 bases, with 10 bases between. The CDR3 runs to 15 residues. This CDR3 reads CASSYSREPNQPQHF. Here the CDR3 DNA reads TGTGCCAGCAGTTACTCGAGGGAGCCAAATCAGCCCCAGCATTTT.

The J gene is TRBJ2-2, the V gene TRBV7-6; D perhaps matches TRBD2 (5 bases). The CDR3 is 16 residues long. Germline V gives CDR1 SGHVS, CDR2 FNYEAQ. Trimming removed 3 bases from V and 5 bases from J, with 16 bases in between. The CDR3 region is CASSFSPQLGTGELFF. The CDR3 region has the DNA TGTGCCAGCAGCTTTAGCCCCCAACTAGGGACCGGGGAGCTGTTTTTT.

This sequence joins TRBV2 and TRBJ2-2, with 7 bases lining up with TRBD1. The CDR3 contains 15 residues. V dropped 11 bases and J dropped 1; count of bases not matched to a gene: 10. CDR1 is SNHLY and CDR2 is FYNNEI in the germline V gene. The CDR3 loop is CAGWDRSLNTGELFF. DNA for the CDR3: TGTGCCGGATGGGACAGATCTCTGAACACCGGGGAGCTGTTTTTT.

The chain joins TRBV4-3 to TRBJ1-6, with 11 bases aligning to TRBD1. The CDR3 has 16 amino acids. CDR1 is LGHNA, CDR2 YSLEER, per germline. Trimming took 1 base from V and 8 from J; bases not matched to a gene: 4. This CDR3 reads CASSQVGTGGYSPLHF. The CDR3 DNA sequence: TGCGCCAGCAGCCAAGTCGGGACAGGGGGTTATTCACCCCTCCACTTT.